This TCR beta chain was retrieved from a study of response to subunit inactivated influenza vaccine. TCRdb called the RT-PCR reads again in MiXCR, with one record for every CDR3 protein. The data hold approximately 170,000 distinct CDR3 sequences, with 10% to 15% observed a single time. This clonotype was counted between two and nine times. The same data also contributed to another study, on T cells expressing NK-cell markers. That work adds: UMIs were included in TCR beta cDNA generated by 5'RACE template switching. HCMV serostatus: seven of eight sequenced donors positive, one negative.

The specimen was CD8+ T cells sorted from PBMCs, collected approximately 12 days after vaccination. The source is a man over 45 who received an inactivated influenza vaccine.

CDR3 region: CASRPLGEVSEKLFF. CDR3 coding DNA: TGTGCCAGCAGACCACTAGGGGAGGTTTCTGAAAAACTGTTTTTT. The rearrangement uses TRBV12-3 or TRBV12-4 and TRBJ1-4; D may be TRBD1 (5 bases). The CDR3 consists of 15 residues. Trimming left V 6 bases short and J 7 bases short, with 18 bases between.